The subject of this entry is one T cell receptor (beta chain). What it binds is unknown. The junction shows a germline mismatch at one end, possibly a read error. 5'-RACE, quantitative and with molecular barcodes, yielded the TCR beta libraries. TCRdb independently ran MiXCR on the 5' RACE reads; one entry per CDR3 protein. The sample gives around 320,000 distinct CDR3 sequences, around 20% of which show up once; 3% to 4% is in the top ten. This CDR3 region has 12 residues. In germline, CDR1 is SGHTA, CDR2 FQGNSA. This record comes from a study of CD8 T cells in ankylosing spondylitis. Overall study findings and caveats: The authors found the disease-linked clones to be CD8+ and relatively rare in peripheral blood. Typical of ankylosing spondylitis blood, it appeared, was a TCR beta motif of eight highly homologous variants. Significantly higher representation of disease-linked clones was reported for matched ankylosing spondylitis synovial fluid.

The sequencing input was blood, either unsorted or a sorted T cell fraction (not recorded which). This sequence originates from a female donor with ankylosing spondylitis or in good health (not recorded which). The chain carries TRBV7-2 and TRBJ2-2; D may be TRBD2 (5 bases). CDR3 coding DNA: TGTGCCAGCAGCTTACTCGCCGGGGAGCTGCTTTTT. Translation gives CASSLLAGELLF.